This TCR beta chain derives from a study of blood T cell repertoires in COVID-19. Study information: PBMCs, B-cell-depleted T cells, or T cells provided the cDNA or gDNA that made up the material.

Those who participated ranged in age from roughly 18 to 90 years and resided in about two dozen US areas. Clinical histories supplied by participants themselves formed the basis of cohort assignment. Sequencing used immunoSEQ multiplex PCR; TCRdb keeps in-frame clones, though not all of them. This sample has roughly 150,000 clones, with about 86% found just once. V lost 4 bases to trimming and J lost 1 base, with 13 bases between them. The CDR3 length is 15 residues. Germline lookup yields CDR1 LGHDT and CDR2 YNNKEL (reference sequence). Sequenced input: PBMCs or T cells enriched from blood (not recorded which). The chain uses TRBV3-1 (or the pseudogene TRBV3-2) and TRBJ1-1; D uncertain. This TCR was sampled from a man between 50 and 59 years old who had recovered from COVID-19. The CDR3 DNA follows: TGTGCCAGCAGCCTAGTCCTGGGCCCGAACACTGAAGCTTTCTTT. Its protein is CASSLVLGPNTEAFF.